Listed below are T cell receptor beta chains from one sample, sequenced in a study of regulatory T cells in long-lasting Graves disease. TCRdb reprocessed the multiplex PCR reads with MiXCR, giving one entry per CDR3 protein. The sample includes 390,000 or so distinct CDR3 sequences, about an eighth of them seen just once. This sample also appeared in a second study, on T cells in Graves' hyperthyroidism and ophthalmopathy.

The material was peripheral blood mononuclear cells (PBMCs), obtained at new diagnosis, from a patient treated with antithyroid drugs. The receptors come from a woman aged 18 to 35 with Graves disease. The CDR3 runs from the conserved cysteine through the conserved F or W. The order of the fields is clone size, V gene, J gene, D gene, CDR3 protein, CDR3 DNA. D genes are given only for firm matches. Not every row has a clone size; where given, it reads once, few, many or a size class.

many	TRBV6-5	TRBJ2-2	TRBD2	CASSYSLLAGGPSSGELFF	TGTGCCAGCAGTTACTCGCTACTAGCGGGGGGACCCTCGTCCGGGGAGCTGTTTTTT
many	TRBV3-1	TRBJ1-1	TRBD1	CASSQVQGAETEAFF	TGTGCCAGCAGCCAAGTCCAGGGGGCGGAGACTGAAGCTTTCTTT
many	TRBV7-2	TRBJ1-4	.	CASSFRTGQGNEKLFF	TGTGCCAGCAGCTTTAGAACGGGTCAGGGTAATGAAAAACTGTTTTTT
many	TRBV12-3/TRBV12-4	TRBJ2-5	.	CASSYKGSGVGETQYF	TGTGCCAGCAGTTATAAGGGGTCGGGGGTCGGAGAGACCCAGTACTTC
many	TRBV20-1	TRBJ2-5	.	CSARDPGLPQVSHPQETQYF	TGCAGTGCTAGAGATCCCGGACTCCCCCAGGTGTCCCACCCTCAAGAGACCCAGTACTTC
.	TRBV4-1	TRBJ2-2	.	CASSQGGKNTGELFF	TGCGCCAGCAGCCAAGGCGGCAAGAACACCGGGGAGCTGTTTTTT
.	TRBV6-1	TRBJ2-1	.	CASSSGLLSSYNEQFF	TGTGCCAGCAGCTCCGGACTCTTGAGCTCCTACAATGAGCAGTTCTTC
.	TRBV7-2	TRBJ1-1	.	CASSLDREPREAFF	TGTGCCAGCAGCTTAGACAGGGAACCCCGTGAAGCTTTCTTT
many	TRBV29-1	TRBJ1-2	TRBD1	CSGGTADNYGYTF	TGCAGCGGAGGGACAGCAGATAACTATGGCTACACCTTC
few	TRBV19	TRBJ2-1	.	CASSIVGGSSYNEQFF	TGTGCCAGTAGTATAGTAGGCGGAAGCTCCTACAATGAGCAGTTCTTC
many	TRBV12-3/TRBV12-4	TRBJ2-2	.	CASSTTRTGELFF	TGTGCCAGCAGTACTACACGTACCGGGGAGCTGTTTTTT
.	TRBV4-3	TRBJ1-4	.	CASSQDSTGSRGEKLFF	TGCGCCAGCAGCCAAGATAGTACAGGGAGTCGGGGTGAAAAACTGTTTTTT
many	TRBV12-3/TRBV12-4	TRBJ2-2	.	CASSLQTGELFF	TGTGCCAGCAGTTTGCAAACCGGGGAGCTGTTTTTT
many	TRBV6-2/TRBV6-3	TRBJ2-5	TRBD1	CASSERVDRAYETQYF	TGTGCCAGCAGTGAAAGGGTGGACAGGGCGTACGAGACCCAGTACTTC